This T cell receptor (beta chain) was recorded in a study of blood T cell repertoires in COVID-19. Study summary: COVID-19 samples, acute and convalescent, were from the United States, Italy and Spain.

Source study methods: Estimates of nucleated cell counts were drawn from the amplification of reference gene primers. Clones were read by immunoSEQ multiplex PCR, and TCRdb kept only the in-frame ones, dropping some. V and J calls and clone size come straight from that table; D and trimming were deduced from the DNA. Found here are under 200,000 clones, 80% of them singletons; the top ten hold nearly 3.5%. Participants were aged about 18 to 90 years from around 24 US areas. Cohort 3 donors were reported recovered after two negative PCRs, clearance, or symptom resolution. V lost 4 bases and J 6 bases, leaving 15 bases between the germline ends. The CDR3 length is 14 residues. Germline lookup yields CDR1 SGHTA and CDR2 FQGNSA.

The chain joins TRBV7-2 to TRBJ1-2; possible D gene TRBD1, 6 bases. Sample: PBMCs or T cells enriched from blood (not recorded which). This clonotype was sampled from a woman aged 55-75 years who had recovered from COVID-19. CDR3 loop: CASSSLQDRNGYTF. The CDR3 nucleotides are TGTGCCAGCAGCTCCCTCCAGGACAGAAATGGCTACACCTTC.